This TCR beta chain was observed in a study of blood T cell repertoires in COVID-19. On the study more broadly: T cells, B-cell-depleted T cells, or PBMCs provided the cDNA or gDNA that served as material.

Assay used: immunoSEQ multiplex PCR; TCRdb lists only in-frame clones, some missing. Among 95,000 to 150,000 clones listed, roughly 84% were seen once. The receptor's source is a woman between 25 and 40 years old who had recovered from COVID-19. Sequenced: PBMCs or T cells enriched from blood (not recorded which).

CDR3 protein: CASRSMIGRTQETQYF. The CDR3 DNA reads TGTGCCAGCAGATCAATGATAGGCAGGACTCAAGAGACCCAGTACTTC. This chain links TRBV27 with TRBJ2-5; D might be TRBD2 (5 bases). Germline CDR1 is MNHEY and CDR2 is SMNVEV (reference sequence). This CDR3 spans 16 amino acids. The V end lost 6 bases, the J end lost 2 bases, and 19 bases lay between the germline ends.